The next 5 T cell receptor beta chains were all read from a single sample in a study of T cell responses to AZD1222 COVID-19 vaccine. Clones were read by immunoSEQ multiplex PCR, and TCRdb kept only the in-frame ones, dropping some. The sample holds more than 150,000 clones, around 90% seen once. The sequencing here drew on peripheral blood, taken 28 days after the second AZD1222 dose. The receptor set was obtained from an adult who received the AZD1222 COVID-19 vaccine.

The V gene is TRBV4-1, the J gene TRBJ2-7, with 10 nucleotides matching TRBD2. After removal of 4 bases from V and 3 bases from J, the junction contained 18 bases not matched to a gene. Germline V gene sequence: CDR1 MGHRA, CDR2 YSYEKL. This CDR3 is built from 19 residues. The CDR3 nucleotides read TGCGCCAGCAGCCGTGGGTCTAGCGGGAGTATCCCCGGACTCTACGAGCAGTACTTC. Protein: CASSRGSSGSIPGLYEQYF.

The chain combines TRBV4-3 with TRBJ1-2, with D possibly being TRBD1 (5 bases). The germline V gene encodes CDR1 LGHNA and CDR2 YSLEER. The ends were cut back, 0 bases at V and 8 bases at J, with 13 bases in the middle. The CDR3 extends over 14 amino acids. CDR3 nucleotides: TGCGCCAGCAGCCAAGAGGCAGGTGGGGGGGGCTACACCTTC. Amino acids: CASSQEAGGGGYTF.

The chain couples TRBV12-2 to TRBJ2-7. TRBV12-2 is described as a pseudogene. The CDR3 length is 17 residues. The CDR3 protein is CGGPKPRGDGHSYEQYF. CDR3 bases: TGTGGAGGACCGAAACCGAGAGGGGACGGGCACTCCTACGAGCAGTACTTC.

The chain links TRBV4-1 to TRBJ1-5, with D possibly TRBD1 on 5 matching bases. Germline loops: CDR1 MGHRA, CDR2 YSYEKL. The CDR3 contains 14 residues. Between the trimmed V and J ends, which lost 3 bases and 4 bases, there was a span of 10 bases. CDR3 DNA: TGCGCCAGCAGCCAGCCAGGGCGGAATCAGCCCCAGCATTTT. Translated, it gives CASSQPGRNQPQHF.

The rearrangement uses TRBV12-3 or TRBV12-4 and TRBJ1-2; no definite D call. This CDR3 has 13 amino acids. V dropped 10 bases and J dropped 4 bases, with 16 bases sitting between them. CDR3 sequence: CATRRGIVYGYTF. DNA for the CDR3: TGTGCCACTAGGAGAGGGATAGTCTATGGCTACACCTTC.